This T cell receptor beta chain was documented in a study of response to subunit inactivated influenza vaccine. The study's findings and limits: The study's authors posited that every seasonal influenza vaccination enlists few new T cells.

Deletions cut 2 bases from V and 4 bases from J, with 9 bases between. The CDR3 consists of 13 residues. This clonotype was seen a handful of times. The antigen is not known. One entry per CDR3 protein, called by TCRdb with MiXCR from the RT-PCR reads. Of about 520,000 distinct CDR3 sequences in the sample, 9.5% to 13% were seen once. Source: PBMCs from blood, taken roughly 45 days after vaccination. The receptor was derived from a man in his fifties who received an inactivated influenza vaccine. The chain couples TRBV12-3 or TRBV12-4 to TRBJ2-7; D tentatively reads TRBD1 or TRBD2 (5 bases each). CDR3 sequence: CASSLMGEYEQYF. The CDR3 nucleotides are TGTGCCAGCAGTTTAATGGGGGAATACGAGCAGTACTTC.